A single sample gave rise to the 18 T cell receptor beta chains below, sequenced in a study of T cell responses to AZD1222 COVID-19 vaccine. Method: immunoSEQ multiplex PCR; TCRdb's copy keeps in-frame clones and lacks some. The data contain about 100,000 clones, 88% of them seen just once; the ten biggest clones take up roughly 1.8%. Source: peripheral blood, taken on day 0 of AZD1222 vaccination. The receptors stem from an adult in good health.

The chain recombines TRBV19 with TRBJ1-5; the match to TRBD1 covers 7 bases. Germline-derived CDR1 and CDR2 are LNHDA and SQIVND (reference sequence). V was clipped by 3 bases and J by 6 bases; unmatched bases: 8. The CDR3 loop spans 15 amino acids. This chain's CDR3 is CASSMRGQRGQPQHF. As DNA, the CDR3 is TGTGCCAGTAGTATGAGGGGACAGCGGGGTCAGCCCCAGCATTTT.

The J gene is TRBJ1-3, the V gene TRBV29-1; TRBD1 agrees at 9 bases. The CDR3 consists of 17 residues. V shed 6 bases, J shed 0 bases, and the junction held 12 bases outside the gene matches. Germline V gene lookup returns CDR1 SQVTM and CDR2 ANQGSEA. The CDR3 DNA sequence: TGCAGCGTCGTGGGGGACAGGGCCTCTTCCTCTGGAAACACCATATATTTT. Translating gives CSVVGDRASSSGNTIYF.

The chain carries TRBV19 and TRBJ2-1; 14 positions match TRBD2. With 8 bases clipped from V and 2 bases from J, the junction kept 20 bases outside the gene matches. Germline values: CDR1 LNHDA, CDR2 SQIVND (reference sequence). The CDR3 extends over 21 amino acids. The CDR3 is CASQKFPRLAGGPETYNEQFF. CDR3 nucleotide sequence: TGTGCCAGTCAAAAATTTCCCCGACTAGCGGGAGGGCCTGAAACCTACAATGAGCAGTTCTTC. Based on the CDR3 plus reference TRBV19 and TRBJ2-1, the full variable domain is DGGITQSPKYLFRKEGQNVTLSCEQNLNHDAMYWYRQDPGQGLRLIYYSQIVNDFQKGDIAEGYSVSREKKESFPLTVTSAQKNPTAFYLCASQKFPRLAGGPETYNEQFFGPGTRLTVL.

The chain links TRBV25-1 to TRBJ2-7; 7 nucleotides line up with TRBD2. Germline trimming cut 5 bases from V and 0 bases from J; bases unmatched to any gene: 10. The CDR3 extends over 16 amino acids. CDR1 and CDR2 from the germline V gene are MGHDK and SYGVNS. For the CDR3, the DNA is TGTGCCAGCAGTCCCCCCTCTAGCGGTAGCTCCTACGAGCAGTACTTC. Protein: CASSPPSSGSSYEQYF.

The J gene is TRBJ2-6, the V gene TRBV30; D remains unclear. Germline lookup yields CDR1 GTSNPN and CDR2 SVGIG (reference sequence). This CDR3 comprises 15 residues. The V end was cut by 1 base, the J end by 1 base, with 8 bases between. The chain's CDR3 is CAWSGGWSGANVLTF. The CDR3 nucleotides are TGTGCCTGGAGTGGGGGTTGGTCTGGGGCCAACGTCCTGACTTTC.

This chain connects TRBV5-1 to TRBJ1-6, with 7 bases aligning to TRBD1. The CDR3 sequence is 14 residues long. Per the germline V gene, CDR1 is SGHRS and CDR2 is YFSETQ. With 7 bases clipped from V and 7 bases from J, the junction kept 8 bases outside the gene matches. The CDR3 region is CASRDRQGNSPLHF. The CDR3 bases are TGCGCCAGCCGGGATCGACAGGGAAATTCACCCCTCCACTTT.

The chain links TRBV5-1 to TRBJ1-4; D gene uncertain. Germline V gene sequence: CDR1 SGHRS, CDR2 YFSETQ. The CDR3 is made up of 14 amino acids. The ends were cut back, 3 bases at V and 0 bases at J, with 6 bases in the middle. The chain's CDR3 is CASSSGTTNEKLFF. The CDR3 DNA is TGCGCCAGCAGCTCGGGTACAACTAATGAAAAACTGTTTTTT.

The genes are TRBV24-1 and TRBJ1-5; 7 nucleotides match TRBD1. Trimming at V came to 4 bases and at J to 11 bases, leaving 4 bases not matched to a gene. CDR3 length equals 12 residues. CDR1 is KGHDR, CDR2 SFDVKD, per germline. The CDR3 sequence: CATSDPGGAQHF. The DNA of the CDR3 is TGTGCCACCAGTGACCCAGGGGGGGCCCAGCATTTT.

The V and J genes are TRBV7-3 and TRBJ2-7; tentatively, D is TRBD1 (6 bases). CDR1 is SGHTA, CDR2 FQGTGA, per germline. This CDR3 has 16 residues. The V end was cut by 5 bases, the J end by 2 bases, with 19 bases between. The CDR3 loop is CASSQNGQGSTYEQYF. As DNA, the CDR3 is TGTGCCAGCAGCCAGAATGGGCAGGGGTCAACCTACGAGCAGTACTTC.

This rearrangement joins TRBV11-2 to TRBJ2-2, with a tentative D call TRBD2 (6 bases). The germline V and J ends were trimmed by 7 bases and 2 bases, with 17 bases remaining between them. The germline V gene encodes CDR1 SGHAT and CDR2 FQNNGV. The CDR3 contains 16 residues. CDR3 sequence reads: CASTLEGGGNTGELFF. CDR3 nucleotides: TGTGCCAGCACCCTTGAGGGAGGCGGCAACACCGGGGAGCTGTTTTTT.

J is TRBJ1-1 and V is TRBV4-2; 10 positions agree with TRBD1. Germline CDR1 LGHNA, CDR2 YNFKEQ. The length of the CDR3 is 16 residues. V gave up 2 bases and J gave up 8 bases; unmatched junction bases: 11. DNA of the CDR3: TGTGCCAGCAGCCAACGGGACAGGGGCCCCAACCCCGAAGCTTTCTTT. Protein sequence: CASSQRDRGPNPEAFF.

The CDR3 loop is CSVEPSYNEQFF. In DNA, the CDR3 is TGCAGCGTTGAACCCTCCTACAATGAGCAGTTCTTC. The V gene is TRBV29-1, the J gene TRBJ2-1; D is uncertain. The CDR3 covers 12 residues. Germline-derived CDR1 and CDR2 are SQVTM and ANQGSEA. V dropped 2 bases and J dropped 0 bases, with 2 bases sitting between them.

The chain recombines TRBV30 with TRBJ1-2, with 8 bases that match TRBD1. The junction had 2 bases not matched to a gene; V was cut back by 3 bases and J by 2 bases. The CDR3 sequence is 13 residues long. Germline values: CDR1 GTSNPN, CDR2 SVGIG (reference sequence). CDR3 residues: CAWRWDRNYGYTF. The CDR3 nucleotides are TGTGCCTGGAGATGGGACAGGAACTATGGCTACACCTTC. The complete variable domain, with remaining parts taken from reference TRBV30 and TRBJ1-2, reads SQTIHQWPATLVQPVGSPLSLECTVEGTSNPNLYWYRQAAGRGLQLLFYSVGIGQISSEVPQNLSASRPQDRQFILSSKKLLLSDSGFYLCAWRWDRNYGYTFGSGTRLTVV.

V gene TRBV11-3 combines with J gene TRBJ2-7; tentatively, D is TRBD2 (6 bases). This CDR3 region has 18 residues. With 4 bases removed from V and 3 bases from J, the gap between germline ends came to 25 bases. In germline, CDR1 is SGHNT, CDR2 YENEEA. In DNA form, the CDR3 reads TGTGCCAGCAGCTCCTTGGGCCGGAGCCAAGGAGGGGTCTACGAGCAGTACTTC. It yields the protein CASSSLGRSQGGVYEQYF. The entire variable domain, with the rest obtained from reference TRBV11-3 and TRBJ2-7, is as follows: EAGVVQSPRYKIIEKKQPVAFWCNPISGHNTLYWYLQNLGQGPELLIRYENEEAVDDSQLPKDRFSAERLKGVDSTLKIQPAELGDSAVYLCASSSLGRSQGGVYEQYFGPGTRLTVT.

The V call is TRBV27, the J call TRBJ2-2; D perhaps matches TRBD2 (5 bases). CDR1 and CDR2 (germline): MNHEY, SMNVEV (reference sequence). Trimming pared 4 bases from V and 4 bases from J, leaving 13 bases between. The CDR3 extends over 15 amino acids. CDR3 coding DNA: TGTGCCAGCAGTTCCCTGCCCCGGGGCACCGGGGAGCTGTTTTTT. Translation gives CASSSLPRGTGELFF.

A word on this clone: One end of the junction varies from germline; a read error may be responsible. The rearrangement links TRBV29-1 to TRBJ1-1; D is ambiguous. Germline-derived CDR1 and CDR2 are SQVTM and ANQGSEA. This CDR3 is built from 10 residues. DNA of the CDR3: TGCAGCGTTGAAGGCCGACGGCTACAGTTT. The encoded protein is CSVEGRRLQF. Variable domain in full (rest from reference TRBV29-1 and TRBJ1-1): SAVISQKPSRDICQRGTSLTIQCQVDSQVTMMFWYRQQPGQSLTLIATANQGSEATYESGFVIDKFPISRPNLTFSTLTVSNMSPEDSSIYLCSVEGRRLQFGQGTRLTVV.

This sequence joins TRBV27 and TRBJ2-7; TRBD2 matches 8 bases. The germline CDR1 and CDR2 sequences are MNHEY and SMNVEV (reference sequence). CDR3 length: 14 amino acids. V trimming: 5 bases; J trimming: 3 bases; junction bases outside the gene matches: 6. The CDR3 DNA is TGTGCCAGCAGTCCAAAGCGGGAGAACTACGAGCAGTACTTC. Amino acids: CASSPKRENYEQYF.

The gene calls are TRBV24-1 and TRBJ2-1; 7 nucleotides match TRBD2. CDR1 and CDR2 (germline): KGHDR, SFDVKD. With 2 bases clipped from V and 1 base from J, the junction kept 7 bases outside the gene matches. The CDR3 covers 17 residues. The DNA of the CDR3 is TGTGCCACCAGTGATTGGGTAGGCGGGAGTTCCTACAATGAGCAGTTCTTC. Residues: CATSDWVGGSSYNEQFF.